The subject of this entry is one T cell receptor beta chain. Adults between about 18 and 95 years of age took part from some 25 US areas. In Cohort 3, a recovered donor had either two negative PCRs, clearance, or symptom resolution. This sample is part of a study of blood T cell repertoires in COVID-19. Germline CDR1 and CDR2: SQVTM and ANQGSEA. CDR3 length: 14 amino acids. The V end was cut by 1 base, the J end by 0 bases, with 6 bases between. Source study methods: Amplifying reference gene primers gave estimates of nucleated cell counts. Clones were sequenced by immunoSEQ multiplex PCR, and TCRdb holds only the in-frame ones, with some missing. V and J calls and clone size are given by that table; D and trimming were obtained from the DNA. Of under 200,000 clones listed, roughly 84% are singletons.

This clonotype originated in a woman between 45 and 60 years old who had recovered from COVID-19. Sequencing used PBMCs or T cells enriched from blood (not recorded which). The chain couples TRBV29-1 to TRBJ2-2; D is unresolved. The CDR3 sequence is CSVEGTSNTGELFF. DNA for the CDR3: TGCAGCGTTGAAGGCACTTCGAACACCGGGGAGCTGTTTTTT.